This T cell receptor beta chain derives from a study of blood T cell repertoires in COVID-19. In the study overall: From the United States, Italy and Spain came samples of acute and convalescent COVID-19.

Using immunoSEQ multiplex PCR, the repertoire was profiled, and TCRdb retains in-frame clones only, with some absent. The sample shows under 200,000 clones, approximately 83% of them seen only once. Germline V gives CDR1 SGHAT, CDR2 FQNNGV. Trimming took 5 bases from V and 1 from J; bases not matched to a gene: 9. There are 17 residues in the CDR3. The sequencing input was peripheral blood. The gene calls are TRBV11-2 and TRBJ2-3; the match to TRBD2 covers 10 bases. This TCR was recovered from a man between 70 and 80 years old who had recovered from COVID-19. This chain's CDR3 is CASSRRTSGDRTDTQYF. CDR3 in DNA: TGTGCCAGCAGCCGGCGGACTAGCGGAGATCGCACAGATACGCAGTATTTT.